What follows are 2 T cell receptor beta chains derived from one specimen sequenced in a study of T cells in localized non-small cell lung cancer. Sequencing was performed with immunoSEQ multiplex PCR; in TCRdb, only in-frame clones are kept and a portion is missing. The data show tens of thousands of clones, with nearly 80% seen just once and approximately 35% held by the top ten. Sequences were derived from peripheral blood, sampled before any cancer treatment. The receptor source for this set is a male donor aged 60 or older with stage II squamous cell lung carcinoma.

This sequence joins TRBV11-3 and TRBJ2-7; D gene unclear. Trimming took off 4 bases at V and 3 bases at J, with 13 bases between the two ends. The CDR3 totals 14 residues. The germline CDR1 and CDR2 sequences are SGHNT and YENEEA. CDR3 amino acids: CASSSQASSYEQYF. CDR3 nucleotides: TGTGCCAGCAGCTCTCAGGCGTCCAGCTACGAGCAGTACTTC.

This CDR3 is CASSLVQGQAYEQYF. DNA of the CDR3: TGTGCCAGCAGCTTAGTTCAGGGACAGGCCTACGAGCAGTACTTC. The V call is TRBV7-8, the J call TRBJ2-7, with 8 bases fitting TRBD1. The CDR3 runs 15 residues. Germline CDR1 and CDR2: SGHVS and FQNEAQ. Trimming removed 1 base from V and 2 bases from J; junction bases left unmatched: 4.